This T cell receptor beta chain was obtained from a study of cytomegalovirus exposure and HLA in healthy donors. Background on the study: The 90 to 150 validation repertoires matched the 600 to 700 first-cohort repertoires in platform, a later analysis reported. General observations from the study: Researchers reported that a few CMV-associated chains were confirmed in vitro as CMV antigen-specific.

The repertoire was sequenced with immunoSEQ multiplex PCR; TCRdb's copy has only in-frame clones and lacks some. Of about 65,000 clones listed, about 91% are singletons. Turning to this clone: The antigen remains unidentified.

Trimming took 4 bases from V and 1 from J, leaving 11 bases between them. This CDR3 region has 15 residues. Germline V lookup: CDR1 SGHDN, CDR2 FVKESK. The source is a woman between 18 and 29 years old in good health and CMV-seronegative. The rearrangement uses TRBV14 and TRBJ2-1; D might be TRBD2 (6 bases). Source material: PBMCs. For the CDR3, the DNA is TGTGCCAGCAGCCCGGGACTCCATTCCTACAATGAGCAGTTCTTC. Translated: CASSPGLHSYNEQFF. The full variable domain, rest sourced from reference TRBV14 and TRBJ2-1, is EAGVTQFPSHSVIEKGQTVTLRCDPISGHDNLYWYRRVMGKEIKFLLHFVKESKQDESGMPNNRFLAERTGGTYSTLKVQPAELEDSGVYFCASSPGLHSYNEQFFGPGTRLTVL.